A single sample gave rise to the 31 T cell receptor beta chains below, sequenced in a study of CD8 T cells in Susac syndrome. Random hexamers were used to reverse transcribe the RNA input (about 0.5 to 1 ug). TCRdb reprocessed the immunoSEQ multiplex PCR reads with MiXCR, giving one entry per CDR3 protein. The sample records 100,000 to 150,000 distinct CDR3 sequences, around 94% being singletons. Sequencing used CD4+ T cells from PBMCs. These TCRs come from a human donor in good health.

The rearrangement joins TRBV30 to TRBJ2-3; 8 bases are shared with TRBD1. Trimming took 1 base from V and 4 from J; bases not matched to a gene: 7. Germline CDR1 reads GTSNPN; CDR2 reads SVGIG (reference sequence). The CDR3 consists of 15 residues. The CDR3 bases are TGTGCCTGGAGTGGACAGGGGAGTAGGGCAGATACGCAGTATTTT. This translates into CAWSGQGSRADTQYF.

The CDR3 loop reads CASSREDRASNEQFF. CDR3 DNA sequence: TGTGCCAGCAGCCGGGAGGACAGGGCTAGTAATGAGCAGTTCTTC. This chain links TRBV7-2 with TRBJ2-1; a weak D match, TRBD1 (8 bases). Trimming stripped 5 bases from V and 7 bases from J, with 18 bases between. The V gene's germline CDR1 is SGHTA and CDR2 FQGNSA. The CDR3 runs to 15 residues.

The rearrangement joins TRBV7-9 to TRBJ1-2, with D maybe TRBD1 (5 bases). Per germline, CDR1 SEHNR and CDR2 FQNEAQ (reference sequence). V was shortened by 4 bases and J by 5 bases, with 20 bases between the two germline ends. The CDR3 length is 16 residues. CDR3 in amino acids: CASSSPAGGGFYGYTF. DNA of the CDR3: TGTGCCAGCAGCTCCCCGGCGGGGGGAGGGTTTTATGGCTACACCTTC.

The chain employs TRBV19 and TRBJ1-1; D unclear. The V and J ends lost 4 bases and 1 base respectively, with 10 bases between them. Germline loops: CDR1 LNHDA, CDR2 SQIVND (reference sequence). The CDR3 runs 14 residues. CDR3 DNA: TGTGCCAGTAGTAAAAGGGTTGGGAACACTGAAGCTTTCTTT. It yields the protein CASSKRVGNTEAFF.

Points on this clonotype: A read error may account for a junction end that differs from germline. The chain employs TRBV3-1 and TRBJ2-1; D uncertain. CDR3 length: 14 amino acids. Germline lookup yields CDR1 LGHDT and CDR2 YNNKEL (reference sequence). CDR3 bases: TGTGCCAGCAGCCAAGTGAGACCCCCAAATGCGCAGTTCTTC. It specifies CASSQVRPPNAQFF.

The chain carries TRBV19 and TRBJ2-1; 7 nucleotides match TRBD2. CDR3 length: 16 residues. Per germline, CDR1 LNHDA and CDR2 SQIVND (reference sequence). Trimming took 1 base from V and 0 from J; bases not matched to a gene: 3. The chain's CDR3 is CASSIGGSLSYNEQFF. CDR3 in DNA: TGTGCCAGTAGTATAGGCGGGAGCCTCTCCTACAATGAGCAGTTCTTC.

The CDR3 sequence: CSAAGLREQFF. Here the CDR3 DNA reads TGCAGTGCTGCGGGACTCAGGGAGCAGTTCTTC. The V gene is TRBV20-1, the J gene TRBJ2-1; D may be TRBD2 (6 bases). The CDR3 runs to 11 residues. Germline V gene lookup returns CDR1 DFQATT and CDR2 SNEGSKA (reference sequence). Between the trimmed V and J ends, which lost 5 bases and 10 bases, there was a span of 12 bases.

The J gene is TRBJ2-7, the V gene TRBV2, with D unresolved. CDR1 and CDR2 from the germline V gene are SNHLY and FYNNEI. Trimming cost V 5 bases and J 6 bases, with 8 bases left between them. The CDR3 sequence is 11 residues long. CDR3 in amino acids: CASSPRTEQYF. CDR3 nucleotide sequence: TGTGCCAGCAGTCCCCGAACCGAGCAGTACTTC.

This clonotype was observed once. V usage is TRBV4-3 and J usage is TRBJ2-3; D may match TRBD1 or TRBD2 (5 bases each). The CDR3 sequence is 14 residues long. V lost 4 bases and J lost 5, with 13 bases in between. Germline V gives CDR1 LGHNA, CDR2 YSLEER. The CDR3 sequence: CASSPGLGEDTQYF. The CDR3 DNA sequence: TGCGCCAGCAGCCCGGGCCTGGGGGAAGATACGCAGTATTTT.

This clonotype was detected a few times. This sequence joins TRBV30 and TRBJ2-6; no firm D call. CDR1 is GTSNPN, CDR2 SVGIG, per germline (reference sequence). The CDR3 contains 15 residues. V lost 2 bases and J lost 0, with 8 bases in between. CDR3 sequence reads: CAWSSLYSGANVLTF. The CDR3 coding sequence is TGTGCCTGGAGTTCTCTGTACTCTGGGGCCAACGTCCTGACTTTC.

This chain uses TRBV3-1 with TRBJ1-2; tentative D call: TRBD1 (5 bases). This CDR3 comprises 14 residues. From germline, CDR1 is LGHDT and CDR2 YNNKEL (reference sequence). The V and J ends lost 5 bases and 8 bases respectively, with 18 bases between them. CDR3 sequence (DNA): TGTGCCAGCAGCGCTAAGTACGGGGGGGTAGGCTACACCTTC. Amino acids: CASSAKYGGVGYTF.

This clonotype was detected only once. The chain has TRBV5-6 and TRBJ2-3; TRBD2 aligns across 11 bases. Trimming cost V 2 bases and J 1 base; bases outside gene matches: 3. CDR3 length: 16 residues. Germline V gene data show CDR1 as SGHDT and CDR2 as YYEEEE. In nucleotides, the CDR3 is TGTGCCAGCAGCTTACTAGCGGGAGCCCGCACAGATACGCAGTATTTT. Translating it yields CASSLLAGARTDTQYF.

This chain connects TRBV3-1 to TRBJ2-2; 8 positions agree with TRBD2. The CDR3 contains 22 residues. V was pared by 0 bases and J by 0 bases, with 18 bases of the junction left unmatched. CDR1 and CDR2 (germline): LGHDT, YNNKEL (reference sequence). CDR3 loop: CASSQERESIHREGSNTGELFF. For the CDR3, the DNA is TGTGCCAGCAGCCAAGAAAGAGAAAGCATTCACCGGGAGGGCTCGAACACCGGGGAGCTGTTTTTT.

In its sample, this clonotype was seen once. This chain uses TRBV2 with TRBJ2-1, with 11 bases fitting TRBD1. The CDR3 covers 15 residues. V lost 6 bases to trimming and J lost 4 bases; unmatched junction nucleotides: 5. Germline V lookup: CDR1 SNHLY, CDR2 FYNNEI. CDR3 loop: CASRRGTGGYNEQFF. CDR3 sequence (DNA): TGTGCCAGCAGACGAGGGACAGGGGGTTACAATGAGCAGTTCTTC.

The chain is built from TRBV7-9 and TRBJ1-1; D possibly corresponds to TRBD1 (5 bases). The V gene's germline CDR1 is SEHNR and CDR2 FQNEAQ (reference sequence). The CDR3 runs 14 residues. Trimming cost V 5 bases and J 1 base, with 11 bases left between them. Written as DNA, the CDR3 is TGTGCCAGCAGCCTGTCAGACAGGAACACTGAAGCTTTCTTT. Translation gives CASSLSDRNTEAFF.

This sequence joins TRBV5-6 and TRBJ2-5, with D possibly matching TRBD2 (5 bases). The length of the CDR3 is 14 residues. Between the trimmed V and J ends, which lost 1 base and 0 bases, there was a span of 7 bases. The germline gives CDR1 SGHDT, CDR2 YYEEEE. The CDR3 nucleotides read TGTGCCAGCAGCTTGCGAGGGAACCAAGAGACCCAGTACTTC. Amino acid sequence: CASSLRGNQETQYF.

This clonotype was detected once. CDR3 coding DNA: TGTGCCAGCAGCCCTCCCGGGAGGGGGCAGACCGGGGAGCTGTTTTTT. Translating it yields CASSPPGRGQTGELFF. This chain joins TRBV9 and TRBJ2-2, with a weak D call TRBD2 (8 bases). V lost 4 bases, J lost 5 bases, and 18 bases lay in between. Per germline, CDR1 SGDLS and CDR2 YYNGEE. There are 16 residues in the CDR3.

As DNA, the CDR3 is TGTGCCAGCCGGGTCACCGGCGGGTCCGGGATCACAGATACGCAGTATTTT. Residues: CASRVTGGSGITDTQYF. The rearrangement uses TRBV2 and TRBJ2-3, with D possibly TRBD2 on 5 matching bases. The CDR3 length is 17 residues. Germline-derived CDR1 and CDR2 are SNHLY and FYNNEI. V was cut by 8 bases and J by 2 bases, with 23 bases left in between.

Here the CDR3 DNA reads TGTGCCAGCAGCTTAGTGGGTCCCGGGACAGGGAACTATGGCTACACCTTC. This translates into CASSLVGPGTGNYGYTF. The rearrangement joins TRBV7-2 to TRBJ1-2; TRBD1 matches 9 bases. Germline V gene sequence: CDR1 SGHTA, CDR2 FQGNSA. J lost 2 bases, V lost 1 base, and 8 bases had no gene match. The CDR3 has 17 amino acids.

The chain employs TRBV30 and TRBJ1-2; a weak D match, TRBD1 (6 bases). Germline assignment: CDR1 GTSNPN and CDR2 SVGIG (reference sequence). V lost 3 bases to trimming and J lost 7 bases, with 15 bases between them. CDR3 length: 13 amino acids. This CDR3 reads CAWRGGKNGGYTF. The CDR3 region has the DNA TGTGCCTGGAGAGGGGGTAAAAACGGTGGCTACACCTTC.

The chain links TRBV4-1 to TRBJ2-2, with D possibly being TRBD1 (5 bases). V was pared by 0 bases and J by 0 bases, with 8 bases between. This CDR3 comprises 16 residues. Germline CDR1 reads MGHRA; CDR2 reads YSYEKL. The CDR3 nucleotides read TGCGCCAGCAGCCAAGAGTGGACACCGAACACCGGGGAGCTGTTTTTT. Translating gives CASSQEWTPNTGELFF.

The V call is TRBV29-1, the J call TRBJ2-2, with D perhaps being TRBD1 or TRBD2 (5 bases each). In germline, CDR1 is SQVTM, CDR2 ANQGSEA. The V and J ends lost 4 bases and 3 bases respectively, with 12 bases between them. This CDR3 is built from 14 residues. The CDR3 DNA follows: TGCAGCGTTGGTGGGGACGTAGACACCGGGGAGCTGTTTTTT. Its translation: CSVGGDVDTGELFF.

This clonotype was observed a single time. The rearrangement joins TRBV19 to TRBJ1-1; weak D call: TRBD1 (5 bases). CDR3 length equals 13 residues. Looked up from germline, CDR1 is LNHDA and CDR2 is SQIVND (reference sequence). Between the trimmed V and J ends, which lost 3 bases and 5 bases, there was a span of 10 bases. The CDR3 bases are TGTGCCAGTAGTATTCGACAGCGAACTGAAGCTTTCTTT. Encoded protein: CASSIRQRTEAFF.

The V and J genes are TRBV14 and TRBJ1-1; weak D call: TRBD1 (5 bases). Germline V gene data show CDR1 as SGHDN and CDR2 as FVKESK. Deletions cut 4 bases from V and 4 bases from J, with 10 bases between. The CDR3 is 13 amino acids. For the CDR3, the DNA is TGTGCCAGCAGCCCGGGGCTAAGCACTGAAGCTTTCTTT. Its protein product is CASSPGLSTEAFF.

The V call is TRBV20-1, the J call TRBJ2-4; 9 bases map to TRBD2. Trimming removed 3 bases from V and 9 bases from J; junction bases left unmatched: 9. Germline V gene lookup returns CDR1 DFQATT and CDR2 SNEGSKA (reference sequence). CDR3 length equals 14 residues. CDR3 residues: CSARASGTRGIQYF. In DNA form, the CDR3 reads TGCAGTGCTAGGGCTAGCGGGACACGAGGCATTCAGTACTTC.

This chain uses TRBV10-2 with TRBJ2-7; D gene ambiguous. Germline V gene sequence: CDR1 WSHSY, CDR2 SAAADI. V was shortened by 6 bases and J by 7 bases, with 10 bases between the two germline ends. The CDR3 extends over 11 amino acids. The CDR3 nucleotides read TGCGCCAGCAGGGTAGCTGAGGAGCAGTACTTC. Amino acid sequence: CASRVAEEQYF.

V is TRBV12-3 or TRBV12-4 and J is TRBJ2-7; 9 bases match TRBD1. The V segment lost 8 bases and the J segment 6 bases; nucleotides outside the gene matches: 11. The CDR3 loop spans 14 amino acids. The CDR3 loop is CASGITGQGAEQYF. Here the CDR3 DNA reads TGTGCCAGCGGAATAACGGGACAGGGAGCCGAGCAGTACTTC.

This rearrangement joins TRBV5-4 to TRBJ2-3, with D perhaps given as TRBD1 or TRBD2 (5 bases each). Germline lookup yields CDR1 SGHNT and CDR2 YYREEE (reference sequence). The CDR3 is made up of 14 amino acids. The ends were cut back, 3 bases at V and 4 bases at J, with 12 bases in the middle. CDR3 nucleotides: TGTGCCAGCAGCTGGGGGAGAGTCCCAGATACGCAGTATTTT. This sequence encodes CASSWGRVPDTQYF.

The CDR3 region is CASSANPGGQETQYF. The CDR3, as DNA: TGTGCCAGCAGTGCGAACCCCGGCGGTCAAGAGACCCAGTACTTC. The J gene is TRBJ2-5, the V gene TRBV2; D ambiguous. CDR1 and CDR2 (germline): SNHLY, FYNNEI. With 4 bases removed from V and 2 bases from J, the gap between germline ends came to 14 bases. This CDR3 region has 15 residues. Variable domain in full (rest from reference TRBV2 and TRBJ2-5): EPEVTQTPSHQVTQMGQEVILRCVPISNHLYFYWYRQILGQKVEFLVSFYNNEISEKSEIFDDQFSVERPDGSNFTLKIRSTKLEDSAMYFCASSANPGGQETQYFGPGTRLLVL.

The genes are TRBV6-5 and TRBJ1-2; 9 nucleotides match TRBD1. The CDR3 sequence is 15 residues long. The germline gives CDR1 MNHEY, CDR2 SVGAGI. V dropped 3 bases and J dropped 1; count of bases not matched to a gene: 3. The CDR3: CASSYGTGSNYGYTF. The CDR3 DNA reads as TGTGCCAGCAGTTATGGGACAGGGAGTAACTATGGCTACACCTTC.

The chain uses TRBV12-3 or TRBV12-4 and TRBJ1-1; 7 bases agree with TRBD1. Trimming took 1 base from V and 8 from J; bases not matched to a gene: 22. The CDR3 is made up of 19 amino acids. This chain's CDR3 is CASSLGSGDRVSVLGEAFF. CDR3 bases: TGTGCCAGCAGTTTAGGTTCCGGAGACAGGGTTTCGGTGCTCGGGGAAGCTTTCTTT.